Following are 25 T cell receptor beta chains from one sample sequenced in a study of cytomegalovirus exposure and HLA in healthy donors. In the PCR, 60 Vbeta and 13 Jbeta primers were used. The protocol was immunoSEQ multiplex PCR, while the TCRdb copy is restricted to in-frame clones and leaves out a portion. The profile shows roughly 100,000 clones, 73% of them singletons. The sequenced sample was PBMCs. These receptor sequences come from a middle-aged man in good health and CMV-seronegative.

For the CDR3, the DNA is TGCGCCAGCAGCCAAGGGTGGGGCGATCCCTCTGGAAACACCATATATTTT. Translation: CASSQGWGDPSGNTIYF. The chain is built from TRBV4-3 and TRBJ1-3, with D possibly TRBD1 on 5 matching bases. The germline V and J ends were trimmed by 1 base and 0 bases, with 13 bases remaining between them. This CDR3 comprises 17 residues. Per the germline V gene, CDR1 is LGHNA and CDR2 is YSLEER.

The rearrangement uses TRBV7-6 and TRBJ2-2; the match to TRBD2 covers 8 bases. The CDR3 loop spans 13 amino acids. Per germline, CDR1 SGHVS and CDR2 FNYEAQ. Trimming removed 5 bases from V and 6 bases from J; junction bases left unmatched: 2. The CDR3 protein is CASSPGGPGELFF. The CDR3 DNA reads as TGTGCCAGCAGCCCGGGGGGGCCCGGGGAGCTGTTTTTT.

The chain employs TRBV9 and TRBJ2-2; D is perhaps TRBD1 (5 bases). This CDR3 has 15 amino acids. The germline CDR1 and CDR2 sequences are SGDLS and YYNGEE. The V end lost 2 bases, the J end lost 6 bases, and 14 bases lay between the germline ends. CDR3 nucleotide sequence: TGTGCCAGCAGCGTGGCCAGGGAAATGGCCGGGGAGCTGTTTTTT. It translates to CASSVAREMAGELFF.

CDR3 sequence: CASSLYTGATSRPLHF. The CDR3 DNA is TGTGCCAGCAGCTTGTATACAGGGGCAACCTCCCGGCCCCTCCACTTT. The chain is built from TRBV5-4 and TRBJ1-6; TRBD1 matches at 7 bases. CDR1 is SGHNT, CDR2 YYREEE, per germline (reference sequence). The CDR3 loop spans 16 amino acids. The trim removed 1 base at V and 13 bases at J, leaving 14 bases unmatched.

This clone has just one count. The chain carries TRBV15 and TRBJ2-1, with TRBD2 identical over 8 bases. CDR3 length: 15 residues. Germline V gene sequence: CDR1 LNHNV, CDR2 YYDKDF (reference sequence). V trimming: 3 bases; J trimming: 7 bases; junction bases outside the gene matches: 8. The CDR3 here is CATSRRTSRENEQFF. The CDR3 region has the DNA TGTGCCACCAGCAGGCGGACTAGCAGGGAGAATGAGCAGTTCTTC. Supplemented by reference TRBV15 and TRBJ2-1, the full variable domain reads DAMVIQNPRYQVTQFGKPVTLSCSQTLNHNVMYWYQQKSSQAPKLLFHYYDKDFNNEADTPDNFQSRRPNTSFCFLDIRSPGLGDTAMYLCATSRRTSRENEQFFGPGTRLTVL.

This clone has just a few counts. The V call is TRBV25-1, the J call TRBJ1-1; D perhaps matches TRBD1 (6 bases). Germline CDR1 and CDR2: MGHDK and SYGVNS. The length of the CDR3 is 13 residues. V was clipped by 6 bases and J by 6 bases, with 14 bases between them. The CDR3 loop is CASRYRTAPEAFF. Written as DNA, the CDR3 is TGTGCCAGCAGATACCGGACAGCTCCTGAAGCTTTCTTT.

This chain links TRBV10-1 with TRBJ2-7; D remains ambiguous. This CDR3 region has 13 residues. Trimming left V 2 bases short and J 3 bases short, with 8 bases between. Looked up from germline, CDR1 is WNHNN and CDR2 is SYGVQD (reference sequence). The CDR3 sequence is CASSEQEGYEQYF. The CDR3, as DNA: TGCGCCAGCAGTGAGCAGGAAGGCTACGAGCAGTACTTC.

The gene calls are TRBV19 and TRBJ2-2, with 7 bases identical to TRBD1. V was clipped by 10 bases and J by 1 base; unmatched bases: 6. The CDR3 runs 14 residues. Germline lookup yields CDR1 LNHDA and CDR2 SQIVND (reference sequence). The CDR3 region has the DNA TGTGCCATTTCCGGGACAGTGAACACCGGGGAGCTGTTTTTT. Translated, it gives CAISGTVNTGELFF. The full variable domain, its missing parts supplied by reference TRBV19 and TRBJ2-2, is DGGITQSPKYLFRKEGQNVTLSCEQNLNHDAMYWYRQDPGQGLRLIYYSQIVNDFQKGDIAEGYSVSREKKESFPLTVTSAQKNPTAFYLCAISGTVNTGELFFGEGSRLTVL.

The chain links TRBV5-6 to TRBJ2-5, with D possibly matching TRBD1 (5 bases). The germline V gene has CDR1 SGHDT and CDR2 YYEEEE. The CDR3 consists of 14 residues. V lost 1 base to trimming and J lost 0 bases, with 7 bases between them. CDR3 sequence reads: CASSLKGDQETQYF. The CDR3, as DNA: TGTGCCAGCAGCTTGAAAGGGGACCAAGAGACCCAGTACTTC.

The chain couples TRBV5-6 to TRBJ2-3, with D uncertain. Trimming removed 0 bases at V and 1 base at J, with 9 bases between. The CDR3 sequence is 15 residues long. Germline V CDR1 and CDR2: SGHDT, YYEEEE. The CDR3 bases are TGTGCCAGCAGCTTGGCCCCGGCGGGCACAGATACGCAGTATTTT. Its protein product is CASSLAPAGTDTQYF.

The rearrangement links TRBV28 to TRBJ1-1; no reliable D call. Trimming shortened V by 3 bases and J by 4 bases, and 9 bases separated the two germline ends. The CDR3 has 13 amino acids. Germline-derived CDR1 and CDR2 are MDHEN and SYDVKM. CDR3 amino acids: CASSFGGFTEAFF. The CDR3 DNA follows: TGTGCCAGCAGTTTCGGCGGATTCACTGAAGCTTTCTTT.

V and J are TRBV15 and TRBJ1-4; D might be TRBD1 (5 bases). V was shortened by 3 bases and J by 8 bases, with 16 bases between the two germline ends. This CDR3 comprises 15 residues. Germline V gene lookup returns CDR1 LNHNV and CDR2 YYDKDF (reference sequence). This CDR3 is CATSRTVGSYEKLFF. The CDR3, as DNA: TGTGCCACCAGCAGGACAGTCGGTAGTTACGAAAAACTGTTTTTT.

This sequence joins TRBV19 and TRBJ1-1; 7 nucleotides align to TRBD1. With 4 bases clipped from V and 3 bases from J, the junction kept 5 bases outside the gene matches. This CDR3 is 14 amino acids long. Germline CDR1 is LNHDA and CDR2 is SQIVND (reference sequence). Here the CDR3 DNA reads TGTGCCAGTAGTACGACAGGGTTTTACACTGAAGCTTTCTTT. Amino acid sequence: CASSTTGFYTEAFF.

The chain uses TRBV6-5 and TRBJ2-3; D is perhaps TRBD1 (5 bases). The germline CDR1 and CDR2 sequences are MNHEY and SVGAGI. Trimming shortened V by 4 bases and J by 2 bases, and 10 bases separated the two germline ends. The CDR3 sequence is 14 residues long. The CDR3 region is CASSLVTDTDTQYF. The CDR3 DNA reads as TGTGCCAGCAGTTTGGTGACAGACACAGATACGCAGTATTTT.

This chain's CDR3 is CASSELSGTNTEAFF. The CDR3 nucleotides are TGTGCCAGCAGTGAACTTTCGGGTACGAACACTGAAGCTTTCTTT. The chain joins TRBV6-1 to TRBJ1-1; D is ambiguous. V was cut by 2 bases and J by 1 base, with 11 bases left in between. Looked up from germline, CDR1 is MNHNS and CDR2 is SASEGT. The CDR3 spans 15 residues.

This chain connects TRBV19 to TRBJ1-5; D possibly corresponds to TRBD1 (6 bases). V lost 6 bases, J lost 4 bases, and 19 bases lay in between. Germline V gene lookup returns CDR1 LNHDA and CDR2 SQIVND (reference sequence). There are 16 residues in the CDR3. CDR3 residues: CASRGLQGRGNQPQHF. DNA of the CDR3: TGTGCCAGTAGAGGTCTACAGGGACGCGGGAATCAGCCCCAGCATTTT.

This chain links TRBV4-3 with TRBJ1-6, with D perhaps matching TRBD1 (6 bases). V dropped 2 bases and J dropped 7 bases, with 12 bases sitting between them. The germline gives CDR1 LGHNA, CDR2 YSLEER. CDR3 length equals 15 residues. CDR3 in amino acids: CASSQNRVDNSPLHF. The DNA of the CDR3 is TGCGCCAGCAGCCAAAACAGGGTTGACAATTCACCCCTCCACTTT.

This clone is a singleton in its sample. V gene TRBV27 combines with J gene TRBJ2-3; 8 bases are a match to TRBD1. Trimming cost V 4 bases and J 3 bases; bases outside gene matches: 9. CDR1 and CDR2 (germline): MNHEY, SMNVEV (reference sequence). The CDR3 consists of 16 residues. CDR3 in DNA: TGTGCCAGCAGTTCTTCCCACCGGGACAGGACAGATACGCAGTATTTT. It yields the protein CASSSSHRDRTDTQYF.

V usage is TRBV4-3 and J usage is TRBJ1-5, with D unclear. The CDR3 loop spans 15 amino acids. Germline V gives CDR1 LGHNA, CDR2 YSLEER. V lost 1 base to trimming and J lost 6 bases, with 13 bases between them. In nucleotides, the CDR3 is TGCGCCAGCAGCCAAGGAGCCGGAGTTGGTCAGCCCCAGCATTTT. This sequence encodes CASSQGAGVGQPQHF.

This clone appeared a few times. This chain links TRBV7-6 with TRBJ1-1; TRBD1 matches at 9 bases. V gave up 5 bases and J gave up 8 bases; unmatched junction bases: 6. CDR3 length: 13 amino acids. Germline-derived CDR1 and CDR2 are SGHVS and FNYEAQ. CDR3 sequence: CASSTTGTGEAFF. CDR3 DNA: TGTGCCAGCAGCACAACCGGGACAGGGGAAGCTTTCTTT. Filled out from reference TRBV7-6 and TRBJ1-1, the complete variable domain reads GAGVSQSPRYKVTKRGQDVALRCDPISGHVSLYWYRQALGQGPEFLTYFNYEAQQDKSGLPNDRFSAERPEGSISTLTIQRTEQRDSAMYRCASSTTGTGEAFFGQGTRLTVV.

The chain employs TRBV27 and TRBJ2-3; 12 bases are shared with TRBD2. This CDR3 is 17 amino acids long. Trimming removed 8 bases from V and 4 bases from J; junction bases left unmatched: 13. Germline CDR1 reads MNHEY; CDR2 reads SMNVEV (reference sequence). The CDR3 region is CASAESSGGAGSDTQYF. For the CDR3, the DNA is TGTGCCAGCGCCGAATCTAGCGGGGGGGCCGGGTCAGATACGCAGTATTTT.

The chain joins TRBV5-1 to TRBJ2-5; 10 bases are a match to TRBD1. This CDR3 has 15 residues. V dropped 1 base and J dropped 3; count of bases not matched to a gene: 3. Germline CDR1 and CDR2: SGHRS and YFSETQ. The CDR3 is CASSLSGTGEETQYF. CDR3 coding DNA: TGCGCCAGCAGCTTGTCGGGGACAGGGGAAGAGACCCAGTACTTC.

The V and J genes are TRBV5-1 and TRBJ1-2; 7 positions match TRBD1. This CDR3 region has 14 residues. The V gene end was trimmed by 4 bases and the J gene end by 4 bases; junction bases not matched to a gene: 7. In germline, CDR1 is SGHRS, CDR2 YFSETQ. In DNA, the CDR3 is TGCGCCAGCAGCGGAGGGACAGTAGGCTATGGCTACACCTTC. Translation gives CASSGGTVGYGYTF.

This chain connects TRBV5-1 to TRBJ1-6; 7 bases are shared with TRBD1. V dropped 4 bases and J dropped 1; count of bases not matched to a gene: 8. The CDR3 has 17 residues. CDR1 and CDR2 (germline): SGHRS, YFSETQ. The CDR3 reads CASSGGQARSYNSPLHF. The CDR3 DNA reads TGCGCCAGCAGCGGAGGACAGGCTAGGTCCTATAATTCACCCCTCCACTTT.

V and J are TRBV14 and TRBJ2-2; D might be TRBD2 (7 bases). The CDR3 is 16 residues long. Trimming removed 2 bases from V and 6 bases from J, with 16 bases in between. From germline, CDR1 is SGHDN and CDR2 FVKESK. CDR3 bases: TGTGCCAGCAGCCAATGGGGGGGCGGACGAGCCGGGGAGCTGTTTTTT. Encoded protein: CASSQWGGGRAGELFF. Variable domain in full (rest from reference TRBV14 and TRBJ2-2): EAGVTQFPSHSVIEKGQTVTLRCDPISGHDNLYWYRRVMGKEIKFLLHFVKESKQDESGMPNNRFLAERTGGTYSTLKVQPAELEDSGVYFCASSQWGGGRAGELFFGEGSRLTVL.